These 14 T cell receptor beta chains came from one sample sequenced in a study of blood T cell repertoires in COVID-19. This table comes from immunoSEQ multiplex PCR, and its TCRdb copy is limited to in-frame clones, with some not included. The sample lists about 35,000 clones; approximately 71% were seen once. The specimen sequenced was peripheral blood. The receptors come from a man older than 75 with active or convalescent COVID-19.

The chain combines TRBV7-2 with TRBJ2-7; 7 nucleotides line up with TRBD1. The germline V gene encodes CDR1 SGHTA and CDR2 FQGNSA. This CDR3 has 14 residues. V dropped 2 bases and J dropped 3; count of bases not matched to a gene: 4. The CDR3 coding sequence is TGTGCCAGCAGCTTATTCAGGGGGAGCTACGAGCAGTACTTC. It translates to CASSLFRGSYEQYF.

This clone was seen more than once but under ten times. The chain links TRBV14 to TRBJ2-7; 7 bases are shared with TRBD1. The CDR3 totals 14 residues. J was trimmed by 2 bases and V by 5 bases; bases with no gene match: 6. Germline values: CDR1 SGHDN, CDR2 FVKESK. The DNA for the CDR3 is TGTGCCAGCAGCATCGGGACAGCAACCTACGAGCAGTACTTC. Protein: CASSIGTATYEQYF.

This sequence joins TRBV6-5 and TRBJ2-3; 10 nucleotides align to TRBD2. The CDR3 loop spans 15 amino acids. With 6 bases clipped from V and 4 bases from J, the junction kept 7 bases outside the gene matches. Germline V CDR1 and CDR2: MNHEY, SVGAGI. CDR3 bases: TGTGCCAGCAGGCTGATAGCGGGAGGTGCAGATACGCAGTATTTT. Translation gives CASRLIAGGADTQYF.

The rearrangement uses TRBV19 and TRBJ1-5; a weak D match, TRBD1 (6 bases). V lost 6 bases to trimming and J lost 3 bases, with 21 bases between them. Germline V lookup: CDR1 LNHDA, CDR2 SQIVND (reference sequence). This CDR3 is built from 17 residues. CDR3 region: CASSTSDRRFANQPQHF. For the CDR3, the DNA is TGTGCCAGTAGCACCTCGGACAGACGGTTTGCCAATCAGCCCCAGCATTTT. Variable domain in full (rest from reference TRBV19 and TRBJ1-5): DGGITQSPKYLFRKEGQNVTLSCEQNLNHDAMYWYRQDPGQGLRLIYYSQIVNDFQKGDIAEGYSVSREKKESFPLTVTSAQKNPTAFYLCASSTSDRRFANQPQHFGDGTRLSIL.

A few counts support this clone. The rearrangement links TRBV27 to TRBJ1-3, with D hard to call. Trimming took 5 bases from V and 4 from J, leaving 15 bases between them. CDR3 length equals 15 residues. The germline V gene encodes CDR1 MNHEY and CDR2 SMNVEV (reference sequence). CDR3 coding DNA: TGTGCCAGCAGTCCCGCGAGGGCCATAGGAAACACCATATATTTT. It specifies CASSPARAIGNTIYF.

The gene calls are TRBV9 and TRBJ1-1; 7 positions agree with TRBD1. The CDR3 spans 14 residues. The V gene end was trimmed by 2 bases and the J gene end by 2 bases; junction bases not matched to a gene: 3. Germline V lookup: CDR1 SGDLS, CDR2 YYNGEE. The CDR3 DNA sequence: TGTGCCAGCAGCGTTGGGACAGCTAACACTGAAGCTTTCTTT. Its translation: CASSVGTANTEAFF.

This chain joins TRBV3-1 (or the pseudogene TRBV3-2) and TRBJ2-7; D gene uncertain. Looked up from germline, CDR1 is LGHDT and CDR2 is YNNKEL (reference sequence). The V and J ends lost 4 bases and 4 bases respectively, with 14 bases between them. This CDR3 has 14 residues. The CDR3 region is CASSPDGEVYEQYF. CDR3 DNA: TGTGCCAGCAGCCCAGACGGAGAAGTATACGAGCAGTACTTC.

V usage is TRBV12-5 and J usage is TRBJ2-1; TRBD2 matches at 9 bases. The germline V gene encodes CDR1 LGHNT and CDR2 FRNRAP. There are 15 residues in the CDR3. The junction had 4 bases not matched to a gene; V was cut back by 5 bases and J by 2 bases. Written as DNA, the CDR3 is TGTGCTAGTGGTGTTAGCGGGAGTCCCTACAATGAGCAGTTCTTC. Its translation is CASGVSGSPYNEQFF.

On this clone itself: The sample carries other DNA sequences with the same CDR3. V and J are TRBV6-2 or TRBV6-3 and TRBJ1-5; unclear D gene. Germline CDR1 and CDR2: MNHEY and SVGEGT. This CDR3 contains 12 residues. V shed 2 bases and J shed 6 bases, with 5 bases lying between them. CDR3 amino acids: CASSYPGQPQHF. Here the CDR3 DNA reads TGTGCCAGCAGTTACCCCGGTCAGCCCCAGCATTTT.

The gene calls are TRBV27 and TRBJ1-1; a possible D gene is TRBD1 (5 bases). This CDR3 has 13 residues. Between the trimmed V and J ends, which lost 1 base and 13 bases, there was a span of 16 bases. In germline, CDR1 is MNHEY, CDR2 SMNVEV (reference sequence). The CDR3 DNA reads TGTGCCAGCAGTTTATACGGACAAGGATCGCTTTTCTTT. It specifies CASSLYGQGSLFF.

The CDR3 sequence is CASSRLNPGQGEREQYF. The DNA for the CDR3 is TGTGCCAGCAGCCGCCTCAATCCGGGACAGGGGGAGAGGGAGCAGTACTTC. The gene calls are TRBV4-2 and TRBJ2-7; 11 nucleotides agree with TRBD1. V shed 4 bases and J 7 bases; nucleotides not matched to a gene: 15. Per the germline V gene, CDR1 is LGHNA and CDR2 is YNFKEQ. The CDR3 has 17 residues.

V is TRBV5-1 and J is TRBJ2-3; the match to TRBD1 covers 8 bases. With 0 bases clipped from V and 7 bases from J, the junction kept 4 bases outside the gene matches. This CDR3 is 14 amino acids long. Germline lookup yields CDR1 SGHRS and CDR2 YFSETQ. CDR3 sequence (DNA): TGCGCCAGCAGCTTGGTGCAGGGGGCAAATACGCAGTATTTT. It is translated as CASSLVQGANTQYF.

The genes are TRBV3-1 (or the pseudogene TRBV3-2) and TRBJ2-7, with 10 bases that match TRBD1. The CDR3 is made up of 14 amino acids. The V segment lost 4 bases and the J segment 4 bases; nucleotides outside the gene matches: 4. The germline V gene has CDR1 LGHDT and CDR2 YNNKEL (reference sequence). DNA for the CDR3: TGTGCCAGCAGCCCCCGACAGGGGGCATACGAGCAGTACTTC. Protein product: CASSPRQGAYEQYF.

In DNA form, the CDR3 reads TGCGCCAGCGGGGACAGGGTTACAGATACGCAGTATTTT. Translated: CASGDRVTDTQYF. This rearrangement joins TRBV10-1 to TRBJ2-3; 9 nucleotides agree with TRBD1. V lost 8 bases and J lost 3; bases outside the gene matches: 3. The CDR3 consists of 13 residues. The germline CDR1 and CDR2 sequences are WNHNN and SYGVQD (reference sequence).